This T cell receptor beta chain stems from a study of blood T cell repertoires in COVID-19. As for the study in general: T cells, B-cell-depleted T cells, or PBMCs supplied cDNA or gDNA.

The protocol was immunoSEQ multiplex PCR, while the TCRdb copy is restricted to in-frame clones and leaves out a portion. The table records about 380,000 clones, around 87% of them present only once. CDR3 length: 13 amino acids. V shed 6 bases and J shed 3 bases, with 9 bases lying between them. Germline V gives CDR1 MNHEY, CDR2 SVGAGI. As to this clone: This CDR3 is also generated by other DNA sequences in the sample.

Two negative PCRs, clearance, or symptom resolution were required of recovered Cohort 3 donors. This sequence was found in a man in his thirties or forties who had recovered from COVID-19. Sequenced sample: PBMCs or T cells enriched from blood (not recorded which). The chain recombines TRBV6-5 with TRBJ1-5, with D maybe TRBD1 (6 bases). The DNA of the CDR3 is TGTGCCAGCAGCTGGGACACCAATCAGCCCCAGCATTTT. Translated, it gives CASSWDTNQPQHF.